Shown below are 9 T cell receptor beta chains from a single sample sequenced in a study of blood T cell repertoires in COVID-19. Sequencing was performed with immunoSEQ multiplex PCR; in TCRdb, only in-frame clones are kept and a portion is missing. Among 83,000 or so clones listed, roughly 79% were seen once. The specimen was peripheral blood. Receptor source: a woman aged 80 or over with acute or convalescent COVID-19.

The V gene is TRBV28, the J gene TRBJ1-1; D not resolved. This CDR3 has 17 amino acids. V was pared by 3 bases and J by 0 bases, with 17 bases between. Germline lookup yields CDR1 MDHEN and CDR2 SYDVKM. CDR3 DNA: TGTGCCAGCAGTTTCGGTTCGGCCTCAGGCGTGAACACTGAAGCTTTCTTT. Amino acid sequence: CASSFGSASGVNTEAFF.

The V and J genes are TRBV3-1 (or the pseudogene TRBV3-2) and TRBJ2-7; D uncertain. Germline assignment: CDR1 LGHDT and CDR2 YNNKEL (reference sequence). This CDR3 has 13 residues. V was trimmed by 1 base and J by 2 bases, leaving 6 bases between them. DNA of the CDR3: TGTGCCAGCAGCCAAGCTTCTACCTACGAGCAGTACTTC. This sequence encodes CASSQASTYEQYF.

The CDR3 coding sequence is TGTGCCAGCAGTTACCAAGCGGGATGGGAGACCCAGTACTTC. The encoded protein is CASSYQAGWETQYF. The V and J genes are TRBV6-6 and TRBJ2-5; 7 positions match TRBD2. In germline, CDR1 is MNHNY, CDR2 SVGAGI (reference sequence). This CDR3 contains 14 residues. Trimming took 2 bases from V and 5 from J; bases not matched to a gene: 5.

A single count supports this clone. J is TRBJ1-1 and V is TRBV6-2 or TRBV6-3, with D uncertain. Trimming took 2 bases from V and 4 from J, leaving 8 bases between them. The CDR3 has 13 amino acids. CDR1 and CDR2 from the germline V gene are MNHEY and SVGEGT. The CDR3 DNA follows: TGTGCCAGCAGTTACCGGGAAAGCACTGAAGCTTTCTTT. It translates to CASSYRESTEAFF.

The chain combines TRBV10-3 with TRBJ2-7; 12 nucleotides align to TRBD2. Germline V gene lookup returns CDR1 ENHRY and CDR2 SYGVKD. The CDR3 runs to 13 residues. With 5 bases clipped from V and 5 bases from J, the junction kept 1 base outside the gene matches. The CDR3 coding sequence is TGTGCCATCAGTCGACTAGCGGGAGACGAGCAGTACTTC. Amino acids: CAISRLAGDEQYF.

This clone was recorded many times. V gene TRBV18 combines with J gene TRBJ2-7, with D possibly TRBD2 on 5 matching bases. This CDR3 contains 14 residues. V was cut by 2 bases and J by 5 bases, with 13 bases left in between. CDR1 and CDR2 (germline): KGHSH, LQKENI. Written as DNA, the CDR3 is TGTGCCAGCTCACCAAAGGCTAGCCGCGACGAGCAGTACTTC. Its protein product is CASSPKASRDEQYF.

The sample holds a few counts of this clone. This chain uses TRBV4-2 with TRBJ2-2, with TRBD2 identical over 9 bases. This CDR3 has 16 residues. The germline V gene encodes CDR1 LGHNA and CDR2 YNFKEQ. Unmatched junction bases numbered 6, after V lost 4 bases and J lost 3 bases. The CDR3 DNA follows: TGTGCCAGCAGCCCATGGACTAGCGACGACACCGGGGAGCTGTTTTTT. It translates to CASSPWTSDDTGELFF.

This rearrangement joins TRBV6-5 to TRBJ2-7; 10 bases align to TRBD2. The CDR3 is 15 amino acids. Germline loops: CDR1 MNHEY, CDR2 SVGAGI. V lost 6 bases to trimming and J lost 1 base; unmatched junction nucleotides: 6. The CDR3 coding sequence is TGTGCCAGCAGCCTAGCGGGGGCAGGGTCCTACGAGCAGTACTTC. Translating gives CASSLAGAGSYEQYF.

This chain connects TRBV28 to TRBJ2-7; 9 bases agree with TRBD1. The CDR3 contains 15 residues. V was pared by 8 bases and J by 5 bases, with 13 bases of the junction left unmatched. Germline CDR1 and CDR2: MDHEN and SYDVKM. CDR3: CASSLGGQGGDEQYF. For the CDR3, the DNA is TGTGCCAGCTCCCTCGGGGGACAGGGCGGCGACGAGCAGTACTTC.